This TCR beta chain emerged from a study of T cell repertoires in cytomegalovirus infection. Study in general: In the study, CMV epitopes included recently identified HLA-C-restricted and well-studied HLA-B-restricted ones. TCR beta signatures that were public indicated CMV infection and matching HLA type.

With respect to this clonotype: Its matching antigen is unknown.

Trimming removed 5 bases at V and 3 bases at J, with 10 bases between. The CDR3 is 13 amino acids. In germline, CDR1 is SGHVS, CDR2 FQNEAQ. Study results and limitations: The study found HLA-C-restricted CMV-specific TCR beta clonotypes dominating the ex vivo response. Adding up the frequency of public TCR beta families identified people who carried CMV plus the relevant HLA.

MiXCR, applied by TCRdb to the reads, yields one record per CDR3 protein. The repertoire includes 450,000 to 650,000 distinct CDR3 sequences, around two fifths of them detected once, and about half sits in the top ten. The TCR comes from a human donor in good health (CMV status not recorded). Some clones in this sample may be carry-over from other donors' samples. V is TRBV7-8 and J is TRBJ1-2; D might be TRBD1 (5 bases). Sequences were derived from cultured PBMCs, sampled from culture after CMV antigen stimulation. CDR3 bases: TGTGCCAGCAGCCCGGGGGACTACTATGGCTACACCTTC. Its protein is CASSPGDYYGYTF. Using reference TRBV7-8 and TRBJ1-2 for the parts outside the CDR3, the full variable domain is GAGVSQSPRYKVAKRGQDVALRCDPISGHVSLFWYQQALGQGPEFLTYFQNEAQLDKSGLPSDRFFAERPEGSVSTLKIQRTQQEDSAVYLCASSPGDYYGYTFGSGTRLTVV.